A selection of T cell receptor beta chains follows, all from one sample in a study of T cell responses to AZD1222 COVID-19 vaccine. Libraries were prepared by immunoSEQ multiplex PCR; TCRdb keeps only in-frame clonotypes and omits some of them. The repertoire includes 200,000 or so clones, roughly 90% of them detected once, and 0.95% to 1% sits in the top ten. The specimen comprised peripheral blood, sampled on day 0 of AZD1222 vaccination. The receptors were gathered from an adult in good health. The CDR3 runs from the conserved cysteine through the conserved F or W. The D gene is left open where the match is weak. A row's size may be missing; if present it is once, few, many or a size class.

D gene,clone size,V gene,J gene,CDR3 DNA,CDR3 protein
-,-,TRBV2,TRBJ2-5,TGTGCCAGCAAAACCGGGCGAACCCCTTCCCAAGAGACCCAGTACTTC,CASKTGRTPSQETQYF
-,-,TRBV18,TRBJ1-2,TGTGCCAGCTCACCCGTTGCTACCGGCTATCATGGCTACACCTTC,CASSPVATGYHGYTF
TRBD1,-,TRBV5-6,TRBJ2-2,TGTGCCAGCAGCTTGCGAGACAGGGACACCGGGGAGCTGTTTTTT,CASSLRDRDTGELFF
TRBD1,-,TRBV5-1,TRBJ2-1,TGCGCCAGCAGCCTGGGGACAGTCAATGAGCAGTTCTTC,CASSLGTVNEQFF
TRBD1,-,TRBV29-1,TRBJ1-2,TGCAGCGTTTTGGGGCCGACAGGGGGTGGCTACACCTTC,CSVLGPTGGGYTF
-,-,TRBV18,TRBJ2-7,TGTGCCAGCTCACCGCCGGGGGCGCGATACGAGCAGTACTTC,CASSPPGARYEQYF
TRBD1,-,TRBV28,TRBJ1-5,TGTGCCAGCAGTTTATTAAGAGGACAGGGGCCGGATCAGCCCCAGCATTTT,CASSLLRGQGPDQPQHF
-,-,TRBV12-3/TRBV12-4,TRBJ2-7,TGTGCCAGCAGCAGGGGACTTACCTACGAGCAGTACTTC,CASSRGLTYEQYF
TRBD1,-,TRBV12-3/TRBV12-4,TRBJ2-1,TGTGCCAGCAGTCCCTGGACAGGTCCGCAGTTCTTC,CASSPWTGPQFF
TRBD1,-,TRBV5-1,TRBJ1-1,TGCGCCAGCAGCTTGGAGGGGGCGAGCACTGAAGCTTTCTTT,CASSLEGASTEAFF
-,once,TRBV7-2,TRBJ2-1,TGTGCCAGCAGCTTAGCGGGTGGAGGTAATGAGCAGTTCTTC,CASSLAGGGNEQFF
TRBD1,-,TRBV6-4,TRBJ2-7,TGTGCCAGCAGTGACTCGAGATTGGATTCTCCCCCCGGGACAGCAAACTCCTACGAGCAGTACTTC,CASSDSRLDSPPGTANSYEQYF